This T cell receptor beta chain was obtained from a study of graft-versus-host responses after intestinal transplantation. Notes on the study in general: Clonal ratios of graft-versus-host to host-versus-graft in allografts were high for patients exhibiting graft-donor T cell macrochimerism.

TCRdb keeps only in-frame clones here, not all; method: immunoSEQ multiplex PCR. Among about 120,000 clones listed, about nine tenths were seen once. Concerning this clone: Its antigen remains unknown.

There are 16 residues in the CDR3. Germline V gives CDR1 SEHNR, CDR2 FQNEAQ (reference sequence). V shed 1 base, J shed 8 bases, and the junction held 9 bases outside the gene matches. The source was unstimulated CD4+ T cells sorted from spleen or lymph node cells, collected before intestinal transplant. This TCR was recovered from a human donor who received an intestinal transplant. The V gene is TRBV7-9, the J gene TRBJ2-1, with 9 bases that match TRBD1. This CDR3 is CASSLGTGVSRDEQFF. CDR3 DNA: TGTGCCAGCAGCTTAGGGACAGGGGTCTCTAGGGATGAGCAGTTCTTC.